Below, 17 T cell receptor beta chains from the same sample are listed, as sequenced in a study of T cell responses to AZD1222 COVID-19 vaccine. The repertoire was sequenced with immunoSEQ multiplex PCR; TCRdb's copy has only in-frame clones and lacks some. Here the sample spans more than 150,000 clones, roughly nine tenths being singletons. Sequenced here: peripheral blood, sampled on day 0 of AZD1222 vaccination. The origin of the receptors is an adult in good health.

This chain uses TRBV5-8 with TRBJ2-7; no reliable D call. Trimming took off 0 bases at V and 1 base at J, with 8 bases between the two ends. This CDR3 is built from 14 residues. Germline CDR1 and CDR2: SGHTS and YDEGEE. The CDR3 protein is CASSLAFGSYEQYF. CDR3 DNA: TGTGCCAGCAGCTTGGCATTCGGGTCCTACGAGCAGTACTTC.

J is TRBJ2-5 and V is TRBV11-2, with a weak D call TRBD2 (6 bases). The germline V gene encodes CDR1 SGHAT and CDR2 FQNNGV. This CDR3 comprises 14 residues. Trimming pared 3 bases from V and 1 base from J, leaving 9 bases between. This chain's CDR3 is CASSFGSPQETQYF. CDR3 DNA sequence: TGTGCCAGCAGCTTCGGGAGCCCCCAAGAGACCCAGTACTTC.

The J gene is TRBJ2-7, the V gene TRBV21-1; the D call TRBD1 from the table was never checked on the DNA. TRBV21-1 is flagged as a pseudogene. The CDR3 covers 12 residues. The DNA of the CDR3 is TGTGCCAGCAGCACAGGATTGTACGAGCAGTACTTC. Translated: CASSTGLYEQYF.

The chain employs TRBV3-1 (or the pseudogene TRBV3-2) and TRBJ2-3; tentative D call: TRBD2 (5 bases). V lost 0 bases, J lost 11 bases, and 15 bases lay in between. Germline V CDR1 and CDR2: LGHDT, YNNKEL (reference sequence). The CDR3 has 14 amino acids. The CDR3 loop is CASSQEFGWEQQYF. CDR3 bases: TGTGCCAGCAGCCAAGAGTTCGGGTGGGAGCAGCAGTATTTT.

The chain joins TRBV20-1 to TRBJ2-1; D is undetermined. This CDR3 contains 10 residues. Looked up from germline, CDR1 is DFQATT and CDR2 is SNEGSKA (reference sequence). The CDR3 here is CRVDVNEQFF. The CDR3 nucleotides are TGCAGGGTGGATGTCAATGAGCAGTTCTTC.

The CDR3 sequence: CATSDFPSQETQYF. The CDR3 region has the DNA TGTGCCACCAGTGATTTTCCCTCGCAAGAGACCCAGTACTTC. The rearrangement uses TRBV24-1 and TRBJ2-5; D not certain. The CDR3 extends over 14 amino acids. The germline V and J ends were trimmed by 1 base and 2 bases, with 7 bases remaining between them. The germline V gene encodes CDR1 KGHDR and CDR2 SFDVKD.

This rearrangement joins TRBV2 to TRBJ1-6; 7 bases match TRBD1. Germline-derived CDR1 and CDR2 are SNHLY and FYNNEI. V lost 3 bases and J lost 5; bases outside the gene matches: 4. The CDR3 is made up of 15 amino acids. The CDR3 reads CASSERTGNNSPLHF. Here the CDR3 DNA reads TGTGCCAGCAGTGAGAGGACAGGAAATAATTCACCCCTCCACTTT.

J is TRBJ1-5 and V is TRBV10-3; no definite D call. The germline CDR1 and CDR2 sequences are ENHRY and SYGVKD. V lost 3 bases and J 0 bases, leaving 18 bases between the germline ends. CDR3 length equals 18 residues. CDR3 loop: CAISDQPKTGISNQPQHF. Written as DNA, the CDR3 is TGTGCCATCAGTGACCAACCAAAGACTGGGATTAGCAATCAGCCCCAGCATTTT.

This sequence joins TRBV19 and TRBJ2-1, with D tentatively TRBD2 (6 bases). Germline values: CDR1 LNHDA, CDR2 SQIVND (reference sequence). The CDR3 is made up of 16 amino acids. With 6 bases removed from V and 3 bases from J, the gap between germline ends came to 18 bases. DNA of the CDR3: TGTGCCAGTAGCCCGACACGGGAGAATGACTACAATGAGCAGTTCTTC. Translation: CASSPTRENDYNEQFF.

In its sample, this clone was seen once. This rearrangement joins TRBV7-6 to TRBJ2-2; D gene unclear. CDR3 length equals 15 residues. V lost 0 bases and J 8 bases, leaving 13 bases between the germline ends. The germline V gene has CDR1 SGHVS and CDR2 FNYEAQ. CDR3 in amino acids: CASSLASRVEGELFF. CDR3 DNA sequence: TGTGCCAGCAGCTTAGCTAGTAGGGTCGAGGGGGAGCTGTTTTTT.

The chain employs TRBV28 and TRBJ1-3; TRBD1 matches 7 bases. Germline trimming cut 3 bases from V and 1 base from J; bases unmatched to any gene: 9. The CDR3 is made up of 17 amino acids. The V gene's germline CDR1 is MDHEN and CDR2 SYDVKM. The CDR3 DNA reads TGTGCCAGCAGTTTCCCCGCAGGGGGTAATTCTGGAAACACCATATATTTT. Its translation is CASSFPAGGNSGNTIYF.

The chain recombines TRBV28 with TRBJ1-1; the D is unclear. CDR3 length equals 11 residues. V gave up 6 bases and J gave up 5 bases, with 7 bases separating them. Germline V gene data show CDR1 as MDHEN and CDR2 as SYDVKM. DNA of the CDR3: TGTGCCAGCAGGTCAAGTACTGAAGCTTTCTTT. Translation gives CASRSSTEAFF.

V usage is TRBV18 and J usage is TRBJ1-2, with unresolved D. Germline CDR1 is KGHSH and CDR2 is LQKENI. V was clipped by 3 bases and J by 7 bases, with 15 bases between them. The CDR3 runs to 14 residues. CDR3 sequence reads: CASSPENSAGGYTF. For the CDR3, the DNA is TGTGCCAGCTCACCCGAGAACAGCGCCGGTGGCTACACCTTC.

The gene calls are TRBV6-2 or TRBV6-3 and TRBJ1-2; TRBD1 is a possible D gene (6 bases). The length of the CDR3 is 14 residues. Germline V CDR1 and CDR2: MNHEY, SVGEGT. Trimming shortened V by 4 bases and J by 5 bases, and 14 bases separated the two germline ends. The CDR3 nucleotides read TGTGCCAGCAGTTTCGGTCAACAGGGATATGGCTACACCTTC. This translates into CASSFGQQGYGYTF.

The V call is TRBV21-1, the J call TRBJ2-1; the DNA was not compared with TRBD1, the D call given in the table. TRBV21-1 is termed a pseudogene. The CDR3 loop spans 15 amino acids. In DNA form, the CDR3 reads TGTGCCAGCAGCAAAGCTTCCAGGGTGACAGATGAGCAGTTCTTC. It specifies CASSKASRVTDEQFF.

This clone occurred many times. The J gene is TRBJ2-4, the V gene TRBV25-1; 9 nucleotides align to TRBD2. The germline gives CDR1 MGHDK, CDR2 SYGVNS. The J segment lost 4 bases and the V segment lost 4 bases, leaving 11 bases of the junction unmatched. The CDR3 covers 17 residues. The CDR3 bases are TGTGCCAGCAGTGCGGGACTAGCTACTCCATGGAAAAACATTCAGTACTTC. This gives the protein CASSAGLATPWKNIQYF.

The rearrangement links TRBV20-1 to TRBJ2-7; 8 bases are a match to TRBD2. V was pared by 6 bases and J by 6 bases, with 4 bases of the junction left unmatched. CDR1 is DFQATT and CDR2 is SNEGSKA in the germline V gene (reference sequence). This CDR3 region has 11 residues. The CDR3 loop is CSAWTSSEQYF. The DNA for the CDR3 is TGCAGTGCGTGGACTAGCTCCGAGCAGTACTTC.